These T cell receptor beta chains were read from a single sample in a study of cytomegalovirus exposure and HLA in healthy donors. The assay was immunoSEQ multiplex PCR, and TCRdb's table has in-frame clones only and misses some. Here the sample spans over 200,000 clones, about 80% being singletons. Sequencing was done on a sample of PBMCs. The origin of the receptors is a woman aged 40 to 55 in good health and CMV-seronegative. CDR3s include the opening cysteine and the closing phenylalanine or tryptophan. A D gene is named only where the DNA matches it firmly. Clone size appears in some rows only: once, few, many, or a class for an expanded clone.

clone_size j_call d_call v_call cdr3_aa cdr3_nt
once TRBJ2-3 - TRBV4-2 CASSSRLASTDTQYF TGTGCCAGCAGCTCGAGGTTGGCTAGCACAGATACGCAGTATTTT
- TRBJ2-2 - TRBV5-1 CASSLGGSANTGELFF TGCGCCAGCAGCTTGGGAGGGTCTGCGAACACCGGGGAGCTGTTTTTT
- TRBJ2-1 - TRBV9 CASSGARTAYNEQFF TGTGCCAGCAGCGGTGCAAGGACAGCCTACAATGAGCAGTTCTTC
- TRBJ1-1 - TRBV19 CASSILGAANTEAFF TGTGCCAGTAGTATCCTGGGGGCGGCTAACACTGAAGCTTTCTTT
- TRBJ2-5 - TRBV29-1 CSVDEVVGETQYF TGCAGCGTTGACGAGGTGGTTGGAGAGACCCAGTACTTC
- TRBJ2-5 - TRBV11-2 CASSLRGGGETQYF TGTGCCAGCAGCTTAAGAGGGGGGGGAGAGACCCAGTACTTC
- TRBJ1-1 TRBD1 TRBV6-5 CASSYRDRGRVTEAFF TGTGCCAGCAGTTACCGGGACAGGGGGCGCGTCACTGAAGCTTTCTTT
- TRBJ2-2 - TRBV9 CASSVVHGELFF TGTGCCAGCAGCGTAGTTCACGGGGAGCTGTTTTTT
- TRBJ2-6 - TRBV28 CASSLWTMHSGANVLTF TGTGCCAGCAGTTTATGGACTATGCACTCTGGGGCCAACGTCCTGACTTTC
- TRBJ1-5 TRBD1 TRBV30 CAWTRTGLNQPQHF TGTGCCTGGACCCGGACAGGCCTCAATCAGCCCCAGCATTTT
- TRBJ1-2 - TRBV7-8 CASSLARTDYGYTF TGTGCCAGCAGCTTAGCGCGGACAGACTATGGCTACACCTTC
once TRBJ1-6 TRBD1 TRBV9 CASSAPATGSGHSPLHF TGTGCCAGCAGCGCACCCGCGACAGGGTCGGGGCATTCACCCCTCCACTTT
- TRBJ2-7 TRBD1 TRBV2 CASSDPGTGPYEQYF TGTGCCAGCAGTGACCCCGGGACAGGTCCCTACGAGCAGTACTTC
- TRBJ2-1 TRBD2 TRBV6-4 CASSVVLAGVQWNEQFF TGTGCCAGCAGTGTGGTACTAGCGGGAGTCCAGTGGAATGAGCAGTTCTTC
- TRBJ1-5 TRBD1 TRBV30 CAWSVGGQGPILPQHF TGTGCCTGGAGTGTTGGAGGACAGGGCCCAATCTTGCCCCAGCATTTT
- TRBJ2-2 TRBD2 TRBV19 CASSIGTSGGAGAGELFF TGTGCCAGTAGTATTGGGACTAGCGGGGGGGCCGGGGCCGGGGAGCTGTTTTTT
- TRBJ1-2 - TRBV6-5 CASSYGSGYGYTF TGTGCCAGCAGTTACGGGTCGGGCTATGGCTACACCTTC
- TRBJ2-2 TRBD1 TRBV5-1 CASSWDRAGELFF TGCGCCAGCAGCTGGGACAGGGCCGGGGAGCTGTTTTTT
- TRBJ1-5 - TRBV6-5 CASSFAIPGSNQPQHF TGTGCCAGCAGTTTCGCGATCCCAGGGAGCAATCAGCCCCAGCATTTT
once TRBJ2-5 - TRBV7-7 CASSPMEAVETQYF TGTGCTAGCAGCCCTATGGAGGCGGTCGAGACCCAGTACTTC
few TRBJ1-1 TRBD1 TRBV29-1 CSVEPGGTEAFF TGCAGCGTTGAACCAGGGGGCACTGAAGCTTTCTTT
- TRBJ2-5 TRBD2 TRBV5-6 CASNAQTSGGYTQYF TGTGCCAGCAACGCCCAGACTAGCGGGGGCTACACCCAGTACTTC
- TRBJ2-5 - TRBV18 CASSPLTRTVGETQYF TGTGCCAGCTCACCGCTCACCCGGACAGTCGGGGAGACCCAGTACTTC
- TRBJ1-6 - TRBV11-2 CASSANRDKLSPLHF TGTGCCAGCAGCGCGAACAGGGATAAGCTTTCACCCCTCCACTTT
- TRBJ1-5 TRBD1 TRBV7-9 CASSHDRGKQPQHF TGTGCCAGCAGCCACGACAGGGGGAAGCAGCCCCAGCATTTT
- TRBJ2-1 - TRBV6-5 CASRTTGIYNEQFF TGTGCCAGCAGGACCACAGGGATATACAATGAGCAGTTCTTC
- TRBJ1-2 TRBD1 TRBV9 CASSTRGAGVNYGYTF TGTGCCAGCAGCACCAGGGGGGCAGGGGTTAACTATGGCTACACCTTC
- TRBJ2-7 TRBD1 TRBV19 CASSLRDRGSEQYF TGTGCCAGTAGTCTCCGGGACAGGGGGTCCGAGCAGTACTTC
- TRBJ1-2 - TRBV7-2 CASSLARDSNYGYTF TGTGCCAGCAGCTTAGCGCGCGACAGCAACTATGGCTACACCTTC
- TRBJ1-6 - TRBV7-2 CASSLAPGSPLHF TGTGCCAGCAGCTTAGCGCCGGGGTCACCCCTCCACTTT
- TRBJ1-1 TRBD1 TRBV29-1 CSVGQGTTEAFF TGCAGCGTCGGACAGGGGACCACTGAAGCTTTCTTT
- TRBJ1-2 TRBD1 TRBV13 CASSLGTGVYGYTF TGTGCCAGCAGCTTAGGTACAGGGGTCTATGGCTACACCTTC
- TRBJ1-2 - TRBV28 CASNQWGGNYGYTF TGTGCCAGCAACCAGTGGGGGGGTAACTATGGCTACACCTTC
- TRBJ2-7 - TRBV18 CASSQARQQSYEQYF TGTGCCAGCTCGCAAGCACGACAGCAATCCTACGAGCAGTACTTC
few TRBJ1-3 - TRBV5-1 CASRQLLSGNTIYF TGCGCCAGCCGACAGCTCCTCTCTGGAAACACCATATATTTT
- TRBJ2-7 - TRBV5-6 CASSSTGTSNEQYF TGTGCCAGCAGCAGTACCGGGACATCCAACGAGCAGTACTTC
- TRBJ2-5 TRBD2 TRBV7-2 CASSSQPGLAGGQETQYF TGTGCCAGCAGCTCACAACCAGGACTAGCGGGGGGTCAAGAGACCCAGTACTTC
- TRBJ2-1 - TRBV7-2 CASSLGPSDEQFF TGTGCCAGCAGCTTAGGCCCTTCGGATGAGCAGTTCTTC
few TRBJ2-6 TRBD2 TRBV7-9 CASSWRGGSSGANVLTF TGTGCCAGCAGCTGGCGGGGGGGATCCTCTGGGGCCAACGTCCTGACTTTC
few TRBJ2-5 - TRBV27 CASSNRSPSPSGPGETQYF TGTGCCAGCAGTAACAGGTCTCCGTCACCATCCGGCCCGGGAGAGACCCAGTACTTC
few TRBJ1-6 TRBD1 TRBV6-5 CASTRGQGDSPLHF TGTGCCAGCACCCGGGGACAGGGGGATTCACCCCTCCACTTT
- TRBJ2-7 - TRBV5-4 CASSTPSSYEQYF TGTGCCAGCAGCACCCCGAGTTCCTACGAGCAGTACTTC
- TRBJ1-5 TRBD1 TRBV25-1 CASSPGQGANQPQHF TGTGCCAGCAGTCCGGGACAGGGGGCGAATCAGCCCCAGCATTTT
- TRBJ1-4 - TRBV4-1 CASSQDAGEKLFF TGCGCCAGCAGCCAAGATGCGGGTGAAAAACTGTTTTTT
few TRBJ1-1 - TRBV19 CASSIVQQEEAFF TGTGCCAGTAGTATAGTACAGCAAGAAGAGGCTTTCTTT
few TRBJ2-7 TRBD1 TRBV5-6 CASSAGTGEHEQYF TGTGCCAGCAGCGCCGGGACAGGGGAACACGAGCAGTACTTC
- TRBJ2-3 - TRBV29-1 CSVEDGMSTDTQYF TGCAGCGTCGAGGACGGGATGAGCACAGATACGCAGTATTTT